The T cell receptor beta chain under discussion was sequenced for a study of T cell repertoires in cytomegalovirus infection. Study summary: In public TCR beta signatures, there were indications of both CMV infection and matching HLA type.

Each CDR3 protein gets one entry after TCRdb re-called the reads with MiXCR. This table has around 350,000 distinct CDR3 sequences, about a sixth appearing once. Looked up from germline, CDR1 is DFQATT and CDR2 is SNEGSKA (reference sequence). V was cut by 5 bases and J by 5 bases, with 9 bases left in between. This CDR3 has 11 amino acids. The chain recombines TRBV20-1 with TRBJ2-5, with D tentatively TRBD1 (6 bases). Material: PBMCs. This clonotype was obtained from a human donor in good health (CMV status not recorded). Some clones in this sample may be carry-over from other donors' samples. The CDR3 spells CSAYREETQYF. DNA of the CDR3: TGCAGTGCTTACAGGGAGGAGACCCAGTACTTC.